This T cell receptor beta chain appears in the sequencing data of a study of identical twins. Per the germline V gene, CDR1 is SNHLY and CDR2 is FYNNEI. This CDR3 comprises 16 residues. V was pared by 4 bases and J by 0 bases, with 6 bases of the junction left unmatched. Study-wide points: Analyses of zero insertions could be partly confounded by invariant MAIT and iNKT cells. Beta out-of-frame sequences showed weaker excess sharing between twins. Within twin pairs, the out-of-frame alpha sequences they shared showed excess low generation probability.

Carrying unique molecular identifiers, the cDNA also gained a universal primer site through template switching. TCRdb passed the 5' RACE reads through MiXCR, listing each CDR3 protein once. This sample yields 1.5 million to 2 million distinct CDR3 sequences, of which about 30% are seen a single time; around 0.25% belongs to the top ten. A few counts support this clonotype. Antigen specificity is unknown. The sequence derives from a newborn girl in good health. The material sequenced was cord blood. V usage is TRBV2 and J usage is TRBJ1-5; 7 bases align to TRBD1. In nucleotides, the CDR3 is TGTGCCAGCAGTGGGGACAGATTTGATAGCAATCAGCCCCAGCATTTT. It encodes CASSGDRFDSNQPQHF.